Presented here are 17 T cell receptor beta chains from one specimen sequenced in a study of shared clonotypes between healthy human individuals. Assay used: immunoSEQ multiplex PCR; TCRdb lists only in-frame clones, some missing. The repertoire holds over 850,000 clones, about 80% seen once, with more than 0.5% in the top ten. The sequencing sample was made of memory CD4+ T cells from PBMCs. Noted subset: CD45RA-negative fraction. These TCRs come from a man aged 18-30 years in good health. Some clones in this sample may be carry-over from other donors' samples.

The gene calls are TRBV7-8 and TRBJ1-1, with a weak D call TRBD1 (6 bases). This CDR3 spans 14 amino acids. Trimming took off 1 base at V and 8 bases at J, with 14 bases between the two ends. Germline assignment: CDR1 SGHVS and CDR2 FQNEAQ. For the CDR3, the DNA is TGTGCCAGCAGCTTAGGCTTGGAAACAGGGGAAGCTTTCTTT. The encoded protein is CASSLGLETGEAFF.

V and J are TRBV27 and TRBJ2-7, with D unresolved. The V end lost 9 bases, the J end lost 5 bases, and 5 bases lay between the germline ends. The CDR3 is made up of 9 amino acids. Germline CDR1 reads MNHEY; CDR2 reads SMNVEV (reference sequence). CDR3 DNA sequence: TGTGCCAGATTTCACGAGCAGTACTTC. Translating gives CARFHEQYF.

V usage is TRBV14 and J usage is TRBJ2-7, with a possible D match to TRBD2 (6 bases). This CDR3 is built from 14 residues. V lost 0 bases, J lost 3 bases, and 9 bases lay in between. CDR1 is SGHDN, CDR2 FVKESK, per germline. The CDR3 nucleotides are TGTGCCAGCAGCCAAGACGGGGGTAGCTACGAGCAGTACTTC. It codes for CASSQDGGSYEQYF.

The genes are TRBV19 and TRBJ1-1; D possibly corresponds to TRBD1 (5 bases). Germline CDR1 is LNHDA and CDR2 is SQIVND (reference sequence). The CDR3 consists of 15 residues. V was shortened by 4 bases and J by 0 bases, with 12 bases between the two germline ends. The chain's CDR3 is CASSRSGTMNTEAFF. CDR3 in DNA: TGTGCCAGTAGTAGGAGTGGGACCATGAACACTGAAGCTTTCTTT.

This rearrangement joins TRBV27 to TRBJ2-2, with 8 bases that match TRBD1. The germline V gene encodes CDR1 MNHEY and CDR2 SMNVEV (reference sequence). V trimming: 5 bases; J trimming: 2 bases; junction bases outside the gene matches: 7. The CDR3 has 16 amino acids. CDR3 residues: CASSLRQGTNTGELFF. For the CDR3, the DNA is TGTGCCAGCAGTCTCCGACAGGGGACCAACACCGGGGAGCTGTTTTTT.

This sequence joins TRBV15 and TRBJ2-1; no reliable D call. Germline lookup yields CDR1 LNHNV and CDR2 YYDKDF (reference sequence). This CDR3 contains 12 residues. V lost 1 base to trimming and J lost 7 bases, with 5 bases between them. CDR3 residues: CATSRGENEQFF. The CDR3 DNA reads TGTGCCACCAGCAGAGGTGAGAATGAGCAGTTCTTC.

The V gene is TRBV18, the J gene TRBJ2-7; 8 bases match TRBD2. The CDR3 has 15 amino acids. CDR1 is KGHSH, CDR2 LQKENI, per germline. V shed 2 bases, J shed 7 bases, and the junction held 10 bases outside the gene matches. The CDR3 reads CASSPFSGTAGEQYF. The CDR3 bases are TGTGCCAGCTCACCATTTAGCGGGACGGCGGGTGAGCAGTACTTC.

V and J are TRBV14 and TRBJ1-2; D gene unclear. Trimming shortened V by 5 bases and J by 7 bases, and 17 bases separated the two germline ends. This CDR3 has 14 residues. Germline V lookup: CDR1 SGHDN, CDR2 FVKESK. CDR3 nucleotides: TGTGCCAGCAGCGATCTGGCGGGGATAGGTGGCTACACCTTC. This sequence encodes CASSDLAGIGGYTF.

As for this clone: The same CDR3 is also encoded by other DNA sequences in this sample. The DNA for the CDR3 is TGCGCCAGCAGCTTGGTGGGACAGGGTTACGAGCAGTACTTC. This encodes CASSLVGQGYEQYF. This chain joins TRBV5-1 and TRBJ2-7, with TRBD1 identical over 9 bases. The CDR3 is 14 amino acids. CDR1 and CDR2 from the germline V gene are SGHRS and YFSETQ. J was trimmed by 4 bases and V by 0 bases; bases with no gene match: 2.

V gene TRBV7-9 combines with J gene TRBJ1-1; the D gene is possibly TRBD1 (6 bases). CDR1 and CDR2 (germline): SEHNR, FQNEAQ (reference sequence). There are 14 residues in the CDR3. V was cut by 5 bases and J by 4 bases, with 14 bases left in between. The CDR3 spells CASSPSGGRTEAFF. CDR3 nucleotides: TGTGCCAGCAGCCCTTCGGGGGGGCGCACTGAAGCTTTCTTT.

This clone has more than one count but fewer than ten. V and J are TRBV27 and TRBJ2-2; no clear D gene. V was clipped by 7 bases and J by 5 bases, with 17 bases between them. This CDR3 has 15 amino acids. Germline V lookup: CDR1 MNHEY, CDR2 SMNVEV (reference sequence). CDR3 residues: CASKVGFGGTGELFF. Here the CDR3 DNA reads TGTGCCAGCAAAGTCGGGTTTGGTGGGACCGGGGAGCTGTTTTTT.

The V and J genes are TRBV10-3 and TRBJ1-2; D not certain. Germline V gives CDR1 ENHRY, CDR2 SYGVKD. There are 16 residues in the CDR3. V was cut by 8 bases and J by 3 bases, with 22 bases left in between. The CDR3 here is CAIAYTLDTGDYGYTF. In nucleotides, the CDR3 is TGTGCCATCGCATACACTTTAGACACGGGAGACTATGGCTACACCTTC.

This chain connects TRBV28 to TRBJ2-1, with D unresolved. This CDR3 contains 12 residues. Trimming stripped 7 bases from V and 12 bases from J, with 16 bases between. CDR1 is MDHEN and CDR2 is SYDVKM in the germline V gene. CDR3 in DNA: TGTGCCAGCACCTCACCGTTCCGATTGCAGTTCTTC. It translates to CASTSPFRLQFF.

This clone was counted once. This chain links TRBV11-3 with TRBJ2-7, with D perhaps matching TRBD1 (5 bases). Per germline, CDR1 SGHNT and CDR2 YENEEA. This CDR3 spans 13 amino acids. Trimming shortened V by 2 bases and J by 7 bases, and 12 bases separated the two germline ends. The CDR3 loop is CASSLQGSREQYF. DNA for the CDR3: TGTGCCAGCAGCTTACAGGGTTCGCGGGAGCAGTACTTC.

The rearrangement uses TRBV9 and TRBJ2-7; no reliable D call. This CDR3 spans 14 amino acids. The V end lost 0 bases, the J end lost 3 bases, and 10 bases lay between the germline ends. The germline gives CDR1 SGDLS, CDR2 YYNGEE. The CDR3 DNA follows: TGTGCCAGCAGCGTAGGCCTAGTAGGCTACGAGCAGTACTTC. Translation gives CASSVGLVGYEQYF.

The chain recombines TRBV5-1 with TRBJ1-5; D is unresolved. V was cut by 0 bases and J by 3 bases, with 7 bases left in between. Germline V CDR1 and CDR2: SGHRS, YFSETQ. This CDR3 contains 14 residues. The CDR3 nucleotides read TGCGCCAGCAGCTTGGAAGGTTACAATCAGCCCCAGCATTTT. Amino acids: CASSLEGYNQPQHF. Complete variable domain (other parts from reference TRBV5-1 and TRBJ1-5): KAGVTQTPRYLIKTRGQQVTLSCSPISGHRSVSWYQQTPGQGLQFLFEYFSETQRNKGNFPGRFSGRQFSNSRSEMNVSTLELGDSALYLCASSLEGYNQPQHFGDGTRLSIL.

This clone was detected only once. The DNA for the CDR3 is TGTGCCAGCAGTTTGACAGGGGGTGCAGATACGCAGTATTTT. Amino acids: CASSLTGGADTQYF. V usage is TRBV28 and J usage is TRBJ2-3, with 9 bases aligning to TRBD1. V dropped 3 bases and J dropped 4; count of bases not matched to a gene: 2. From germline, CDR1 is MDHEN and CDR2 SYDVKM. This CDR3 comprises 14 residues.